This is a list of T cell receptor beta chains from one sample in a study of T cells after yellow fever vaccination. TCRdb independently ran MiXCR on the 5' RACE reads; one entry per CDR3 protein. The table includes 50,000 to 60,000 distinct CDR3 sequences, around 5.4% detected once. The specimen comprised PBMCs, either bulk or a sorted T-cell subset (CD4+, CD8+, memory, or dextramer-sorted; not recorded which), sampled on the day of the yellow fever booster vaccination. The receptors stem from a man between 18 and 35 years old who received the YFV17D yellow fever vaccine. Both conserved end residues are part of each CDR3. The order of the fields is D gene, clone size, V gene, J gene, CDR3 DNA, CDR3 protein. A D gene is named only where the DNA matches it firmly. Size values are once, few and many counts, or a class for expanded clones, and some rows have none.

D gene: .
clone size: few
V gene: TRBV7-2
J gene: TRBJ2-5
CDR3 DNA: TGTGCCAGCAGCTTAGTTCGGGACTCCCTAGAGACCCAGTACTTC
CDR3 protein: CASSLVRDSLETQYF

D gene: TRBD1
clone size: many
V gene: TRBV12-3/TRBV12-4
J gene: TRBJ2-1
CDR3 DNA: TGTGCCAGCAGTTTCGGACAGGGGAATGAGCAGTTCTTC
CDR3 protein: CASSFGQGNEQFF

D gene: .
clone size: many
V gene: TRBV9
J gene: TRBJ2-1
CDR3 DNA: TGTGCCAGCAGCGTAGAAGTGGGGGGGCATATCCTCGTTGAGCAGTTCTTC
CDR3 protein: CASSVEVGGHILVEQFF

D gene: .
clone size: .
V gene: TRBV5-1
J gene: TRBJ1-1
CDR3 DNA: TGTGCCAGCAGCCGTACAGGGATCTCTGAAGCTTTCTTT
CDR3 protein: CASSRTGISEAFF

D gene: TRBD2
clone size: few
V gene: TRBV9
J gene: TRBJ2-5
CDR3 DNA: TGTGCCAGCAGCCTAAGCGGGGGGGCCCTAGAGACCCAGTACTTC
CDR3 protein: CASSLSGGALETQYF

D gene: TRBD1
clone size: many
V gene: TRBV20-1
J gene: TRBJ2-4
CDR3 DNA: TGCAGTGCGCCGGGACAGGGCAACATTCAGTACTTC
CDR3 protein: CSAPGQGNIQYF

D gene: TRBD1
clone size: many
V gene: TRBV6-1
J gene: TRBJ1-1
CDR3 DNA: TGTGCCAGCATTGGGACAGCCAGAATGAACACTGAAGCTTTCTTT
CDR3 protein: CASIGTARMNTEAFF

D gene: TRBD1
clone size: many
V gene: TRBV7-6
J gene: TRBJ2-1
CDR3 DNA: TGTGCCAGCAGCTTAGGGACAGGGGGGCCCTACGACAATGAGCAGTTCTTC
CDR3 protein: CASSLGTGGPYDNEQFF

D gene: .
clone size: .
V gene: TRBV5-1
J gene: TRBJ2-2
CDR3 DNA: TGCGCCAGCAGCTTGAGATCGGGGGCCGGGGAGCTGTTTTTT
CDR3 protein: CASSLRSGAGELFF

D gene: .
clone size: few
V gene: TRBV4-1
J gene: TRBJ2-2
CDR3 DNA: TGCGCCAGCAGCCCAGGCAGGGATACCGGGGAGCTGTTTTTT
CDR3 protein: CASSPGRDTGELFF

D gene: .
clone size: few
V gene: TRBV5-1
J gene: TRBJ2-5
CDR3 DNA: TGCGCCAGCAGCTGGCGGGACAGCCAAGAGACCCAGTACTTC
CDR3 protein: CASSWRDSQETQYF

D gene: .
clone size: .
V gene: TRBV5-4
J gene: TRBJ1-1
CDR3 DNA: TGTGCCAGCACCCCGGGCCCCATGAACACTGAAGCTTTCTTT
CDR3 protein: CASTPGPMNTEAFF

D gene: .
clone size: .
V gene: TRBV9
J gene: TRBJ1-2
CDR3 DNA: TGTGCCAGCAGCGTCGATCAGGATTACTATGGCTACACCTTC
CDR3 protein: CASSVDQDYYGYTF

D gene: .
clone size: many
V gene: TRBV5-1
J gene: TRBJ2-1
CDR3 DNA: TGCGCCAGCAGCTTGCAGGGGGGCAATGAGCAGTTCTTC
CDR3 protein: CASSLQGGNEQFF

D gene: TRBD1
clone size: many
V gene: TRBV4-3
J gene: TRBJ1-1
CDR3 DNA: TGCGCCAGCAGCCAAGGTCCCGGGACAGGGGGGGCGAACACTGAAGCTTTCTTT
CDR3 protein: CASSQGPGTGGANTEAFF